This TCR beta chain was found in a study of blood T cells in healthy people across ages. A sample-barcoded 5' primer and a J-beta primer mix were used in a second PCR of about 7 to 12 cycles. Every molecule of cDNA carried a tag from a template-switch adaptor with 12 random nucleotides. Paired-end reads containing CDR3 totaled no fewer than 3 million for each sample. TCRdb called the 5' RACE reads again in MiXCR, with one record for every CDR3 protein. Among more than 800,000 distinct CDR3 sequences, about 28% were seen once, and the ten largest hold roughly a sixth. Total RNA extracted from each sample amounted to at least 5.5 micrograms. CDR1 is MNHEY, CDR2 SVGEGT, per germline. CDR3 length equals 17 residues. The ends were cut back, 5 bases at V and 2 bases at J, with 21 bases in the middle. This clonotype came up many times. What it binds is not known. Study-wide results and caveats: TCR beta diversity, measured per million T cells, fell in a roughly linear way with age.

The sequenced sample consisted of blood. The gene calls are TRBV6-2 or TRBV6-3 and TRBJ1-2; a weak D match, TRBD1 (5 bases). The receptor's source is a woman of 80 years or more in good health. CDR3 sequence (DNA): TGTGCCAGCAGTAAGACAGCACAAACACTCGACAACTATGGCTACACCTTC. It encodes CASSKTAQTLDNYGYTF.